The 25 T cell receptor beta chains given below trace back to one sample, sequenced in a study of blood T cell repertoires in COVID-19. Repertoires were generated with immunoSEQ multiplex PCR, while TCRdb's copy carries only in-frame clones and drops some. The sample consists of fewer than 350,000 clones, about 90% of them appearing once. The material sequenced was peripheral blood. Source of these receptors: a woman aged 45-65 years who had recovered from COVID-19.

The genes are TRBV11-2 and TRBJ1-2; D is uncertain. The germline V gene encodes CDR1 SGHAT and CDR2 FQNNGV. The germline V and J ends were trimmed by 4 bases and 5 bases, with 8 bases remaining between them. The CDR3 consists of 12 residues. CDR3: CASSSMRYGYTF. CDR3 nucleotide sequence: TGTGCCAGCAGCTCCATGCGGTATGGCTACACCTTC.

The rearrangement joins TRBV10-1 to TRBJ1-1; D gene ambiguous. CDR3 length: 13 residues. Germline V CDR1 and CDR2: WNHNN, SYGVQD (reference sequence). V gave up 11 bases and J gave up 4 bases, with 17 bases separating them. The CDR3 here is CAQVNRRATEAFF. The CDR3 nucleotides are TGCGCCCAAGTGAACAGACGAGCCACTGAAGCTTTCTTT.

The CDR3 reads CASSIQGSLQSSTDTQYF. DNA for the CDR3: TGTGCCAGTAGTATCCAGGGAAGCTTACAATCTAGCACAGATACGCAGTATTTT. The genes are TRBV19 and TRBJ2-3, with D maybe TRBD1 (5 bases). Trimming pared 3 bases from V and 0 bases from J, leaving 19 bases between. The V gene's germline CDR1 is LNHDA and CDR2 SQIVND (reference sequence). This CDR3 has 18 amino acids.

V usage is TRBV11-2 and J usage is TRBJ2-7; 10 bases match TRBD2. The V gene's germline CDR1 is SGHAT and CDR2 FQNNGV. This CDR3 spans 15 amino acids. J lost 2 bases, V lost 3 bases, and 4 bases had no gene match. CDR3 nucleotide sequence: TGTGCCAGCAGCTTGTCACTAGCGGGAACCTACGAGCAGTACTTC. This translates into CASSLSLAGTYEQYF.

V and J are TRBV19 and TRBJ2-7; D possibly corresponds to TRBD1 (5 bases). Germline loops: CDR1 LNHDA, CDR2 SQIVND (reference sequence). This CDR3 is built from 16 residues. V lost 6 bases, J lost 2 bases, and 20 bases lay in between. The CDR3 DNA follows: TGTGCCAGTAGCGCTTCTCATACAGGAAAACCCTACGAGCAGTACTTC. This sequence encodes CASSASHTGKPYEQYF.

The genes are TRBV9 and TRBJ2-2; 9 nucleotides line up with TRBD2. The junction had 6 bases not matched to a gene; V was cut back by 3 bases and J by 6 bases. This CDR3 spans 15 amino acids. Germline V gene data show CDR1 as SGDLS and CDR2 as YYNGEE. For the CDR3, the DNA is TGTGCCAGCAGCGATCTAGCGGGATTCGCCGGGGAGCTGTTTTTT. It specifies CASSDLAGFAGELFF.

The chain uses TRBV2 and TRBJ2-1; D unresolved. Looked up from germline, CDR1 is SNHLY and CDR2 is FYNNEI. The V end lost 7 bases, the J end lost 4 bases, and 14 bases lay between the germline ends. The CDR3 is made up of 14 amino acids. CDR3 nucleotide sequence: TGTGCCAGCATAACCCCATCAGTTTACAATGAGCAGTTCTTC. Translating it yields CASITPSVYNEQFF. Based on the CDR3 plus reference TRBV2 and TRBJ2-1, the full variable domain is EPEVTQTPSHQVTQMGQEVILRCVPISNHLYFYWYRQILGQKVEFLVSFYNNEISEKSEIFDDQFSVERPDGSNFTLKIRSTKLEDSAMYFCASITPSVYNEQFFGPGTRLTVL.

V usage is TRBV7-8 and J usage is TRBJ1-1; no clear D. V shed 2 bases and J shed 0 bases, with 13 bases lying between them. CDR3 length equals 16 residues. The germline V gene has CDR1 SGHVS and CDR2 FQNEAQ. CDR3 region: CASSLMILSVNTEAFF. CDR3 coding DNA: TGTGCCAGCAGCTTAATGATCCTAAGTGTGAACACTGAAGCTTTCTTT.

The rearrangement links TRBV7-2 to TRBJ2-7; D uncertain. Germline V gene data show CDR1 as SGHTA and CDR2 as FQGNSA. Trimming pared 0 bases from V and 5 bases from J, leaving 11 bases between. This CDR3 comprises 14 residues. CDR3 loop: CASSLASKSHEQYF. DNA for the CDR3: TGTGCCAGCAGCTTAGCCTCTAAGTCGCACGAGCAGTACTTC.

The chain recombines TRBV20-1 with TRBJ1-2, with D possibly matching TRBD1 (5 bases). The ends were cut back, 5 bases at V and 5 bases at J, with 9 bases in the middle. The length of the CDR3 is 11 residues. The germline gives CDR1 DFQATT, CDR2 SNEGSKA (reference sequence). This chain's CDR3 is CSAAQGYGYTF. CDR3 bases: TGCAGTGCTGCCCAGGGATATGGCTACACCTTC.

The chain couples TRBV12-5 to TRBJ2-3, with D perhaps TRBD2 (6 bases). The V end was cut by 5 bases, the J end by 0 bases, with 21 bases between. The CDR3 is made up of 18 amino acids. CDR1 is LGHNT, CDR2 FRNRAP, per germline. The CDR3 reads CASGPPKTSPLSTDTQYF. Written as DNA, the CDR3 is TGTGCTAGTGGTCCGCCCAAGACTAGTCCGCTTAGCACAGATACGCAGTATTTT.

This chain uses TRBV7-9 with TRBJ1-2; D call uncertain. Germline CDR1 SEHNR, CDR2 FQNEAQ (reference sequence). This CDR3 spans 14 amino acids. The germline V and J ends were trimmed by 5 bases and 2 bases, with 12 bases remaining between them. This CDR3 reads CASSRQSWNYGYTF. CDR3 sequence (DNA): TGTGCCAGCAGCCGACAATCATGGAACTATGGCTACACCTTC.

The rearrangement uses TRBV9 and TRBJ2-7; 8 bases match TRBD2. The CDR3 is 14 residues long. V was pared by 4 bases and J by 3 bases, with 6 bases of the junction left unmatched. The germline CDR1 and CDR2 sequences are SGDLS and YYNGEE. CDR3 sequence (DNA): TGTGCCAGCAGCCCGGGACTAGGTTTCTACGAGCAGTACTTC. Translating gives CASSPGLGFYEQYF.

The chain couples TRBV7-2 to TRBJ2-2; TRBD2 matches 10 bases. With 3 bases clipped from V and 4 bases from J, the junction kept 5 bases outside the gene matches. The germline V gene has CDR1 SGHTA and CDR2 FQGNSA. CDR3 length: 16 amino acids. CDR3 region: CASSFGLAEVTGELFF. The CDR3 DNA reads as TGTGCCAGCAGCTTCGGACTAGCGGAGGTCACCGGGGAGCTGTTTTTT.

This clone has a single count. The chain carries TRBV19 and TRBJ1-6, with no clear D. Germline V gene sequence: CDR1 LNHDA, CDR2 SQIVND (reference sequence). The CDR3 is made up of 15 amino acids. Trimming stripped 1 base from V and 9 bases from J, with 13 bases between. The DNA for the CDR3 is TGTGCCAGTAGTATAGGTTCGGGGTTTCGTTCACCCCTCCACTTT. It specifies CASSIGSGFRSPLHF.

This rearrangement joins TRBV6-4 to TRBJ2-6, with 7 bases aligning to TRBD1. There are 17 residues in the CDR3. The germline V gene has CDR1 MRHNA and CDR2 SNTAGT. With V trimmed by 0 bases and J by 3 bases, 5 bases remained unmatched. The CDR3 region has the DNA TGTGCCAGCAGTGACTCAGGGGGCGCGTTTGGGGCCAACGTCCTGACTTTC. It encodes CASSDSGGAFGANVLTF.

CDR3 amino acids: CASSQFGFYGYTF. As DNA, the CDR3 is TGCGCCAGCAGCCAATTCGGGTTCTATGGCTACACCTTC. The chain couples TRBV4-1 to TRBJ1-2; D unclear. Trimming took 2 bases from V and 4 from J, leaving 8 bases between them. The CDR3 consists of 13 residues. Per germline, CDR1 MGHRA and CDR2 YSYEKL.

The chain combines TRBV6-5 with TRBJ1-6; 9 bases agree with TRBD1. The V segment lost 6 bases and the J segment 10 bases; nucleotides outside the gene matches: 7. This CDR3 comprises 14 residues. The germline V gene has CDR1 MNHEY and CDR2 SVGAGI. The CDR3 reads CASRDTGGGSPLHF. As DNA, the CDR3 is TGTGCCAGCAGGGATACAGGGGGCGGATCACCCCTCCACTTT.

The chain uses TRBV9 and TRBJ2-2, with TRBD2 matching over 9 bases. Per germline, CDR1 SGDLS and CDR2 YYNGEE. CDR3 length: 14 residues. V was clipped by 5 bases and J by 1 base; unmatched bases: 0. CDR3 residues: CASRLAGNTGELFF. In nucleotides, the CDR3 is TGTGCCAGCAGACTAGCGGGGAACACCGGGGAGCTGTTTTTT.

V and J are TRBV10-3 and TRBJ2-3; possibly TRBD2 for D (6 bases). CDR1 is ENHRY, CDR2 SYGVKD, per germline. Trimming removed 7 bases at V and 1 base at J, with 9 bases between. CDR3 size: 13 residues. The DNA for the CDR3 is TGTGCCATCACGAGCGGGCGCACAGATACGCAGTATTTT. Its protein product is CAITSGRTDTQYF.

The chain uses TRBV29-1 and TRBJ2-5; 10 bases are a match to TRBD2. V lost 7 bases and J lost 5; bases outside the gene matches: 4. Germline V gene sequence: CDR1 SQVTM, CDR2 ANQGSEA. This CDR3 region has 12 residues. In nucleotides, the CDR3 is TGCAGCGGTGTTAGCGGGAGGGAGACCCAGTACTTC. Protein: CSGVSGRETQYF.

The chain is built from TRBV5-1 and TRBJ1-1; no clear D gene. Germline V lookup: CDR1 SGHRS, CDR2 YFSETQ. With 6 bases removed from V and 5 bases from J, the gap between germline ends came to 14 bases. CDR3 length equals 13 residues. This CDR3 is CASMVRERTEAFF. DNA of the CDR3: TGCGCCAGCATGGTCCGGGAGAGGACTGAAGCTTTCTTT.

The genes are TRBV7-2 and TRBJ2-5; 7 nucleotides line up with TRBD1. This CDR3 spans 13 amino acids. Trimming took 5 bases from V and 1 from J; bases not matched to a gene: 1. The germline CDR1 and CDR2 sequences are SGHTA and FQGNSA. This CDR3 is CASSRQGQETQYF. In DNA, the CDR3 is TGTGCCAGCAGCCGACAGGGCCAAGAGACCCAGTACTTC.

The chain links TRBV28 to TRBJ1-2; TRBD1 matches at 9 bases. V shed 5 bases, J shed 5 bases, and the junction held 9 bases outside the gene matches. This CDR3 has 15 amino acids. Germline assignment: CDR1 MDHEN and CDR2 SYDVKM. The CDR3 reads CASSPLTGGAYGYTF. The CDR3 DNA reads as TGTGCCAGCAGTCCCCTCACAGGGGGCGCTTATGGCTACACCTTC.

The genes are TRBV19 and TRBJ2-6; 9 bases are shared with TRBD2. Germline assignment: CDR1 LNHDA and CDR2 SQIVND (reference sequence). The CDR3 runs to 18 residues. The V gene end was trimmed by 4 bases and the J gene end by 0 bases; junction bases not matched to a gene: 7. The CDR3 sequence is CASSTLAGSSSGANVLTF. The DNA for the CDR3 is TGTGCCAGTAGTACCCTAGCGGGGTCGAGCTCTGGGGCCAACGTCCTGACTTTC.